This TCR beta chain was captured by sequencing in a study of response to subunit inactivated influenza vaccine (dated by TCRdb to the late 2010s). Regarding the study in general: The study used deep quantitative T cell receptor repertoire profiling to track responses to a trivalent subunit inactivated influenza vaccine.

With regard to this clonotype: Its antigen has not been determined. Base-call qualities are not available, and no considerably larger clone is one nucleotide away.

The CDR1 and CDR2 encoded by the germline V gene are SGHAT and FQNNGV. V drops 3 bases and J drops 3 bases, leaving 5 bases in between. Including the terminal cysteine and phenylalanine, the CDR3 comprises 12 residues. The sequence is cut down to CDR3 DNA, 36 bases in frame from base 1. Libraries came from RT-PCR. The instrument was an Illumina HiSeq 2500. The public reads were run again by TCRdb, first through fastp at Q25 and then through MiXCR, and only productive beta chains were kept. Each CDR3 protein appears once, grouped with its most common genes and DNA. Across this sample there are 500,000 to 550,000 distinct CDR3 sequences, with around 25% seen only once. Clones ranked in the top ten supply 2.5% to 3% of the sample. What the research found in general, with its limitations: The authors proposed that each seasonal influenza vaccination may bring in only a limited number of new T cells.

A further study also used this sample, focusing on T cells expressing NK-cell markers. That second publication adds: TCR beta cDNA libraries were made by 5'RACE template switching that added a universal primer site and unique molecular identifiers. Several donors provided sorted CD3+CD56+NKG2C+, CD3+CD56+NKG2C- and CD3+CD56-NKG2C+ T-cell subsets, whose TCR beta-chain repertoires were profiled. Of the eight sequenced donors, seven were found to be HCMV-seropositive and one was found to be HCMV-seronegative. To restrict sorting to alphabetaTCR-expressing T cells, an anti-gammadeltaTCR antibody was added in several experiments. In 5 to 7 donors, the dominant CD3+CD56+NKG2C+ clonotypes ranked among the top 10 CD8+ clonotypes, making up about 1.0-7.5% of CD8+ T cells. Those dominant clonotypes were again the most abundant among CD3+CD56-NKG2C+ cells in four donors, at about 25-65%. Whether the expanded NKG2C-expressing T cell clones were specific for HCMV antigens was left unclear. All eight donors whose samples were sequenced were randomly selected healthy volunteers, three of them men and five women. A commercial ELISA kit detecting HCMV-specific IgG in serum was used to determine HCMV serostatus. Ficoll density gradient centrifugation was used to isolate peripheral blood mononuclear cells from blood. Magnetic immunoseparation with Miltenyi isolation kits was used to isolate CD4+ and CD8+ T cells from PBMC. cDNA synthesis was primed from the TCR beta constant segment and was followed by two successive PCR amplification steps. The libraries were sequenced on Illumina HiSeq 2000/2500, MiSeq or NextSeq, producing 2 x 150 bp reads. Reads were demultiplexed and grouped by UMI with MIGEC, and clonotypes were assembled and quantified with MiTCR. Only TCR cDNA sequences supported by at least two reads were kept to exclude erroneous sequences. Downstream repertoire analysis used the tcR package, and clonotypes were matched across fractions by CDR3 nucleotide sequence plus V segment. VDJmatch was used to annotate antigen specificity against VDJdb, with one amino acid substitution in CDR3 allowed.

The receptor comes from a man aged 50 or older who received an inactivated influenza vaccine. Donor details come from another sample of the same person, matched by shared clones. The chain was built from TRBV11-2 and TRBJ2-5, with no confident D gene call. The sequences come from CD4+ T cells sorted from PBMCs, collected about 11 days after vaccination. Read as DNA, the sequence is TGTGCCAGCAGCTTCTGGGAAGAGACCCAGTACTTC. This yields the protein CASSFWEETQYF.